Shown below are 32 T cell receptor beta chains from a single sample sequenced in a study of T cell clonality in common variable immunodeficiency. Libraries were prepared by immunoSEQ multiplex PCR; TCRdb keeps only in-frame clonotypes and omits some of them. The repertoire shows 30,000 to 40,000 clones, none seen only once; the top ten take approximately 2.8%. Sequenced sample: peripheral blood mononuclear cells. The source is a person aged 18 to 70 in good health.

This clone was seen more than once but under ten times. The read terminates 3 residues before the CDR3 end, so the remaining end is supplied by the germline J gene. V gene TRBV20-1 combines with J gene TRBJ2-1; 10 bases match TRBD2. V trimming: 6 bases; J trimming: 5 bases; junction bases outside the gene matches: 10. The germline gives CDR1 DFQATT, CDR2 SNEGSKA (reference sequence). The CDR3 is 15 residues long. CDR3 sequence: CSASGVAGGNNEQFF. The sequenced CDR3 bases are TGCAGTGCGAGTGGGGTAGCGGGAGGTAACAATGAG.

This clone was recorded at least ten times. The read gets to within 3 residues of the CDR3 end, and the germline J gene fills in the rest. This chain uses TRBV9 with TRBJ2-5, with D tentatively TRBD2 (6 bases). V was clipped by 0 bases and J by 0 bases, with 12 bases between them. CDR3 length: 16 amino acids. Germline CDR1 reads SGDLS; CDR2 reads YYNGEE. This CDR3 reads CASSVGLASYQETQYF. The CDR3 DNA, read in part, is TGTGCCAGCAGCGTAGGGCTAGCGTCGTACCAAGAGACC.

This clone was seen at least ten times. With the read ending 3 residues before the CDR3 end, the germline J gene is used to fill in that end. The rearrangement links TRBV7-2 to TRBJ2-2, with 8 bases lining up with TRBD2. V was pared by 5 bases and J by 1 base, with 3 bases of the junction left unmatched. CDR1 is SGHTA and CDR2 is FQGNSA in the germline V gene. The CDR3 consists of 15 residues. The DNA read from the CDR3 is TGTGCCAGCAGCCGGGCGGGAGGGAACACCGGGGAG. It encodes CASSRAGGNTGE. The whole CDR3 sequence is CASSRAGGNTGELFF.

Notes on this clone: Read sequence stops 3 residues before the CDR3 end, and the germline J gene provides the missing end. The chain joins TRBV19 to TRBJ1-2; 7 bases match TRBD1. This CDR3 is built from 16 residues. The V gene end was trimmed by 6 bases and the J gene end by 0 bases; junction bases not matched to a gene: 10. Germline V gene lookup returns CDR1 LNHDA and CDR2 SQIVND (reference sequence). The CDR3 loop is CASRGGGRGSNYGYTF. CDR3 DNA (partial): TGTGCCAGTAGAGGAGGGGGCAGGGGTTCTAACTATGGC.

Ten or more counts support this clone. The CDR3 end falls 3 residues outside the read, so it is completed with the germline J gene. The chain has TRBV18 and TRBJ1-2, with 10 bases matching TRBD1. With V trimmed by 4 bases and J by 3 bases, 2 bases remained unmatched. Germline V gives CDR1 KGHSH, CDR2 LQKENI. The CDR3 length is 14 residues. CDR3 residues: CASSRTGGDYGYTF. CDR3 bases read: TGTGCCAGCTCACGGACAGGGGGTGACTATGGC.

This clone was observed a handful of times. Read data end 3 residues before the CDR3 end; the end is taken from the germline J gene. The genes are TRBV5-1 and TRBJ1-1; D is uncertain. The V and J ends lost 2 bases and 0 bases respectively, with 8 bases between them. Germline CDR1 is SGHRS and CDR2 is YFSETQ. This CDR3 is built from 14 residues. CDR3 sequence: CASSLYSMNTEAFF. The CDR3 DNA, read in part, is TGCGCCAGCAGCTTATACAGCATGAACACTGAA. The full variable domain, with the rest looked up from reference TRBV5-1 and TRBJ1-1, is KAGVTQTPRYLIKTRGQQVTLSCSPISGHRSVSWYQQTPGQGLQFLFEYFSETQRNKGNFPGRFSGRQFSNSRSEMNVSTLELGDSALYLCASSLYSMNTEAFFGQGTRLTVV.

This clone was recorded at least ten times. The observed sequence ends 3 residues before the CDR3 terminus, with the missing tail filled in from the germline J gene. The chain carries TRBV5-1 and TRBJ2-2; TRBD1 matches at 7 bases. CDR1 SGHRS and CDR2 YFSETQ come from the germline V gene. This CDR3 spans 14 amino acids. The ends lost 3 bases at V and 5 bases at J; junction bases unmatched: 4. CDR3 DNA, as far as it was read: TGCGCCAGCAGCTGGGCAGGGGGTACCGGGGAG. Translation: CASSWAGGTGE. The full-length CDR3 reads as CASSWAGGTGELFF.

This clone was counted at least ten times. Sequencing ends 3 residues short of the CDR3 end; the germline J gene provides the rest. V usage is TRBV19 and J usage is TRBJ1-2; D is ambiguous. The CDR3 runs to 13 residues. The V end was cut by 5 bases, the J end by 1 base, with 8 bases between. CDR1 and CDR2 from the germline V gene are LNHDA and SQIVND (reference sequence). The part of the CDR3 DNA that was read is TGTGCCAGTAGTGCACAGTTTAACTATGGC. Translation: CASSAQFNYG. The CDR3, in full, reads CASSAQFNYGYTF.

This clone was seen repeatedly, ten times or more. Incomplete CDR3 DNA: TGCAGTGCTGAGCTAGCGGGAGGGCCTAATGAG. As protein: CSAELAGGPNE. The full-length CDR3 reads as CSAELAGGPNEQFF. The chain carries TRBV20-1 and TRBJ2-1; 12 bases align to TRBD2. The CDR3 goes on 3 residues after the read ends, and that part is filled in from the germline J gene. The V gene's germline CDR1 is DFQATT and CDR2 SNEGSKA (reference sequence). The CDR3 length is 14 residues. V lost 5 bases, J lost 7 bases, and 6 bases stayed unmatched.

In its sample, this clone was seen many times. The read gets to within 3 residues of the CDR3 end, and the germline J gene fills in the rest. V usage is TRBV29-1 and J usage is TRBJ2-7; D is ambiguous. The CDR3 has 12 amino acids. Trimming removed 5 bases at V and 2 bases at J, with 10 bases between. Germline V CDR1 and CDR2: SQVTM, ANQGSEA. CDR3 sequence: CSVKSRPYEQYF. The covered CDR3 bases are TGCAGCGTTAAATCGAGGCCCTACGAG.

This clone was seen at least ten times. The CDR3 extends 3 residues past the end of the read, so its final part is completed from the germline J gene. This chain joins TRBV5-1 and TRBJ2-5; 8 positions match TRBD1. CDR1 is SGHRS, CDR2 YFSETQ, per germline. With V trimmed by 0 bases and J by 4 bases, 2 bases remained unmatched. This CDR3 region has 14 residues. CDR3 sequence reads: CASSLAGQGETQYF. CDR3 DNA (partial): TGCGCCAGCAGCTTGGCCGGACAGGGAGAGACC. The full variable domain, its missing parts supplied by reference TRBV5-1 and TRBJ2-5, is KAGVTQTPRYLIKTRGQQVTLSCSPISGHRSVSWYQQTPGQGLQFLFEYFSETQRNKGNFPGRFSGRQFSNSRSEMNVSTLELGDSALYLCASSLAGQGETQYFGPGTRLLVL.

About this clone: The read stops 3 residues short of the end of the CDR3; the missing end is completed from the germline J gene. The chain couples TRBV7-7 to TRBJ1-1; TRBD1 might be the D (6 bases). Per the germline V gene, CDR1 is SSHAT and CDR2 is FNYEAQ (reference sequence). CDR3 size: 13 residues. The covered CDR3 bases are TGTGCCAGCAGCACGGGGGGCACAGATACG. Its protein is CASSTGGTDT. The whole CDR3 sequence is CASSTGGTDTAFF.

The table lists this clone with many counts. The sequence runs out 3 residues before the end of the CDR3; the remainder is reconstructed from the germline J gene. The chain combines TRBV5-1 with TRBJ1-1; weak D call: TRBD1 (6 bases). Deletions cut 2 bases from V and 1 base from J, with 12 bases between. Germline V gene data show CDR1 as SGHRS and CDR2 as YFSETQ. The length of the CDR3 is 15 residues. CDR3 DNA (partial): TGCGCCAGCAGCTTCTGGACAGCTGGGAACACTGAA. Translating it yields CASSFWTAGNTE. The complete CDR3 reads CASSFWTAGNTEAFF.

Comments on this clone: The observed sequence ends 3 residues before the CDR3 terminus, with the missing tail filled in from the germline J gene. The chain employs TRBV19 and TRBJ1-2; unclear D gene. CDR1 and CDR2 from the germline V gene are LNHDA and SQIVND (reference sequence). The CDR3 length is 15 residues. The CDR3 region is CASSIDLSGGYDYTF. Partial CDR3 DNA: TGTGCCAGTAGTATAGATCTATCCGGCGGCTACGAC.

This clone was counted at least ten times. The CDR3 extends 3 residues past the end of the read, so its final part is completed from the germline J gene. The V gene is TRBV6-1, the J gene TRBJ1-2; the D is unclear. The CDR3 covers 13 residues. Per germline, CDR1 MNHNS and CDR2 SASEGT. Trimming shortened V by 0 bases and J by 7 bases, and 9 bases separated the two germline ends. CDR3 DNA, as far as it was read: TGTGCCAGCAGTGAAGCGGGCGAGTTTGGC. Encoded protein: CASSEAGEFG. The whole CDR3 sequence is CASSEAGEFGYTF.

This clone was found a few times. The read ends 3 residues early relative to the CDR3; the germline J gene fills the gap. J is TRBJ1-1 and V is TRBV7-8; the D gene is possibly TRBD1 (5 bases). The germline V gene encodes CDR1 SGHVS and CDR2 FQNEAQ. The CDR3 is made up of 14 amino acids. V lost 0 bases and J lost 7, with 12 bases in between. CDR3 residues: CASSLAQGSGEAFF. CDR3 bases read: TGTGCCAGCAGCTTAGCGCAGGGTTCAGGTGAA.

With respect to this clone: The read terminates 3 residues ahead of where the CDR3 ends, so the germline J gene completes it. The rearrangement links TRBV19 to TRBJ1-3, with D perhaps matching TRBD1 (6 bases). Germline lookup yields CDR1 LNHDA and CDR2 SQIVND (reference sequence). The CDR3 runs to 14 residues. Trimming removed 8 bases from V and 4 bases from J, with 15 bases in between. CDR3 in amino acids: CASLAGARGNTIYF. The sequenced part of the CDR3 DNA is TGTGCCAGTCTCGCAGGGGCGAGAGGAAACACC.

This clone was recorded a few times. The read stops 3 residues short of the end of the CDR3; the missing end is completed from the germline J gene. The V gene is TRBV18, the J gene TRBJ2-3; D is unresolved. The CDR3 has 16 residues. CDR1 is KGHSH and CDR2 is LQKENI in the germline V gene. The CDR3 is CASSQSRPSPSQPQYF. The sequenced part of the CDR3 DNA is TGTGCCAGCTCACAATCCAGGCCTTCTCCGAGTCAGCCG. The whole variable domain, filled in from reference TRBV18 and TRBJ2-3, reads NAGVMQNPRHLVRRRGQEARLRCSPMKGHSHVYWYRQLPEEGLKFMVYLQKENIIDESGMPKERFSAEFPKEGPSILRIQQVVRGDSAAYFCASSQSRPSPSQPQYFGPGTRLTVL.

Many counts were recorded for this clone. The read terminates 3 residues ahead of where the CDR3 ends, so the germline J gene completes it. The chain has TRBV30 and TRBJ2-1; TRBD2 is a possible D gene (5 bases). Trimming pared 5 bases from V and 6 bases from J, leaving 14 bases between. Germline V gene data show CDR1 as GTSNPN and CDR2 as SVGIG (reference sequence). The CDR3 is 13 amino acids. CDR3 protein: CAWQAGLFNEQFF. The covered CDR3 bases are TGTGCCTGGCAGGCGGGTCTCTTCAATGAG.

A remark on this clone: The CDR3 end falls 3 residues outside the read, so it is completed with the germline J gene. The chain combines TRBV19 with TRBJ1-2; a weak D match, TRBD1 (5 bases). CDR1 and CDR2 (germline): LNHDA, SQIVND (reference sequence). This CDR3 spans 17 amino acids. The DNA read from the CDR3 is TGTGCCAGTAGTATGGGCCCAGTTGGGGCCCCCACACGGGAC. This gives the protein CASSMGPVGAPTRD. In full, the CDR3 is CASSMGPVGAPTRDYTF.

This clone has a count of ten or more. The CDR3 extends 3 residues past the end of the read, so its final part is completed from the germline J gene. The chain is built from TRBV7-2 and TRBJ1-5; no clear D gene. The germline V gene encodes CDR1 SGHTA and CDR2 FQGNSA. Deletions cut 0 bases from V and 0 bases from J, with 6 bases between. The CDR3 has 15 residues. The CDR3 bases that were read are TGTGCCAGCAGCTTAGCGGCCTCTAGCAATCAGCCC. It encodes CASSLAASSNQP. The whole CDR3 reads CASSLAASSNQPQHF.

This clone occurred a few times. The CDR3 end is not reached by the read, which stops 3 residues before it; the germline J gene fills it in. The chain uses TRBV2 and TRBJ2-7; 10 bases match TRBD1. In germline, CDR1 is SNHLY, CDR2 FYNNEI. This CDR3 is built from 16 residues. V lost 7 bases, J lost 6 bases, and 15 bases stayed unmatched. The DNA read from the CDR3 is TGTGCCAGCATCGAACGTCGGACAGGGGGGGTGGGCGAG. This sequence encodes CASIERRTGGVGE. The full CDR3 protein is CASIERRTGGVGEQYF.

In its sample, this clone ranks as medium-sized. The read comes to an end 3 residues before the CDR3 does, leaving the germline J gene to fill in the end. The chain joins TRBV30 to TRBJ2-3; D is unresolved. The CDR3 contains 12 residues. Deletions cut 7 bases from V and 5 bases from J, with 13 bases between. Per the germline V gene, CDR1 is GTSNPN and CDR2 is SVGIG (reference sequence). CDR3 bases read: TGTGCCTTCACCCCGCAGCGAGATACG. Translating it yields CAFTPQRDT. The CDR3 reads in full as CAFTPQRDTQYF.

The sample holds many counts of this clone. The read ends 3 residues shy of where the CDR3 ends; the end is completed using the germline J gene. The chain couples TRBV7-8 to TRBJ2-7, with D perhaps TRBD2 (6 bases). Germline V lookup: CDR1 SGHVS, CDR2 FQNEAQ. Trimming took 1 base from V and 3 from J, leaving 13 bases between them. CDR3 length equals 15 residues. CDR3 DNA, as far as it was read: TGTGCCAGCAGCTTAGGGTCTAGCGACTACTACGAG. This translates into CASSLGSSDYYE. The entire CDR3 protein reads CASSLGSSDYYEQYF.

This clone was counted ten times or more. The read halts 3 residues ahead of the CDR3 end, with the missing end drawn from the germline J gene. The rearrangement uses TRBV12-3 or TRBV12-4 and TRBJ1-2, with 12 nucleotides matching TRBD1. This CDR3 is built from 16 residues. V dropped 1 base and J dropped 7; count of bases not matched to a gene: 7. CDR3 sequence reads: CASSLGGQGAFGGYTF. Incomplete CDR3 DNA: TGTGCCAGCAGTTTAGGGGGACAGGGGGCGTTCGGTGGC.

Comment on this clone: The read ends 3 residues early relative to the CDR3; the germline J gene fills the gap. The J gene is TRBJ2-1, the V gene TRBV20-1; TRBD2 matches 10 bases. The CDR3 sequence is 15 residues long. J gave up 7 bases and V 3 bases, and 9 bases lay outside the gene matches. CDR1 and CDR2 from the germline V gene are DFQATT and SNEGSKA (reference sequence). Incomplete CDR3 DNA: TGCAGTGCTAGGAGTTGGCTAGCGGGAGTAAATGAG. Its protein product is CSARSWLAGVNE. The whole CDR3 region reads CSARSWLAGVNEQFF.

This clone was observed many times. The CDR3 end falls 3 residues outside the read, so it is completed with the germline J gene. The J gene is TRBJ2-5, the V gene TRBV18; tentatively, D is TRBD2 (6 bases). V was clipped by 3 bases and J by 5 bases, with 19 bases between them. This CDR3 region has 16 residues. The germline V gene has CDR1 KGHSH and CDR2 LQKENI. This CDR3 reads CASSPLPGLGGETQYF. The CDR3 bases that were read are TGTGCCAGCTCACCTCTTCCGGGACTCGGCGGGGAGACC.

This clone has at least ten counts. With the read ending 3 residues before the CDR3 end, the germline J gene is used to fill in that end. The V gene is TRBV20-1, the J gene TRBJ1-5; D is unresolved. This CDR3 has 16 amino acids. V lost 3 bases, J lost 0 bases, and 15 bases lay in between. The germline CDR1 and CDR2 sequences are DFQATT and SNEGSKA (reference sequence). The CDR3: CSASLSGRGSNQPQHF. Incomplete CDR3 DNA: TGCAGTGCTAGTTTATCGGGCCGGGGTAGCAATCAGCCC.

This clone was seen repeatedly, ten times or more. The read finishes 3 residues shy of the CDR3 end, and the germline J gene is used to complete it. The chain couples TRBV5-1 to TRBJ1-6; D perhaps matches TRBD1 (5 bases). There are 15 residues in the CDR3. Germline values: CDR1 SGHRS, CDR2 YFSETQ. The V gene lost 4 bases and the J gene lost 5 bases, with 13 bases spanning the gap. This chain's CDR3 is CASSPGGQDNSPLHF. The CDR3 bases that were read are TGCGCCAGCAGCCCCGGAGGACAAGATAATTCACCC.

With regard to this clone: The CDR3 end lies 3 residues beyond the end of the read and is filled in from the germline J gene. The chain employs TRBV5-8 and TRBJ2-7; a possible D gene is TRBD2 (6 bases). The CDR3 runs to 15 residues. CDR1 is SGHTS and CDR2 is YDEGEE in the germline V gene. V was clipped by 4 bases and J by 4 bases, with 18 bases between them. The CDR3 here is CASSPGSGLRYEQYF. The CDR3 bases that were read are TGTGCCAGCAGCCCCGGGAGCGGACTCCGGTACGAG.

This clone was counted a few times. The CDR3 sequence: CASSFRGTEEETAFF. The part of the CDR3 DNA that was read is TGTGCCAGCAGCTTTAGGGGGACAGAGGAAGAGACC. The J gene is TRBJ1-1, the V gene TRBV7-9, with 7 bases identical to TRBD1. With the read ending 3 residues before the CDR3 end, the germline J gene is used to fill in that end. Germline V gives CDR1 SEHNR, CDR2 FQNEAQ (reference sequence). There are 15 residues in the CDR3.

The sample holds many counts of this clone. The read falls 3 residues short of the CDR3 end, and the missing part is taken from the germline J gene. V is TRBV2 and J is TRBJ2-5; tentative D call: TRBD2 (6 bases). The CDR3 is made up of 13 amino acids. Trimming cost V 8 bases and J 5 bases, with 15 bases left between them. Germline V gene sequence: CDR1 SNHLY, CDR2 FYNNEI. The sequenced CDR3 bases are TGTGCCAGCGCGGGACGGGGGTACGAGACC. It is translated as CASAGRGYET. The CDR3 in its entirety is CASAGRGYETQYF. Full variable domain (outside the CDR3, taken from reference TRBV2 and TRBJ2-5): EPEVTQTPSHQVTQMGQEVILRCVPISNHLYFYWYRQILGQKVEFLVSFYNNEISEKSEIFDDQFSVERPDGSNFTLKIRSTKLEDSAMYFCASAGRGYETQYFGPGTRLLVL.